What follows are 9 T cell receptor beta chains derived from one specimen sequenced in a study of cytomegalovirus exposure and HLA in healthy donors (dated by TCRdb to about 2017). Library creation used the immunoSEQ multiplex PCR assay. For the multiplex PCR, a mixture combining 60 forward primers for TCR Vbeta segments and 13 reverse primers for TCR Jbeta segments was used. The immuneACCESS repertoire file appears here via TCRdb, limited to in-frame rearrangements. These files lack a portion of the clones; in checked studies, under half of the deficit traces to unresolved V genes, and the cause of the others is not known. The sample table on file contains 65,000 to 95,000 clones. The ten top clones hold around 7.2% of the sample. The sample taken for sequencing was PBMCs. These receptors were taken from a female donor in good health and CMV-seropositive.

The chain has TRBV6-1 and TRBJ1-2, with 8 bases lining up with TRBD1. CDR1 MNHNS and CDR2 SASEGT come from the germline V gene. The V and J ends lost 2 bases and 7 bases, in that order; junction bases with no gene match: 9. CDR3 length: 15 amino acids. In nucleotides, the CDR3 is TGTGCCAGCAGTGAACATCCCAGGGGGCGCGGTGGCTACACCTTC. This codes for CASSEHPRGRGGYTF.

The rearrangement joins TRBV30 to TRBJ2-6; 13 bases agree with TRBD2. The V and J ends lost 5 bases and 0 bases, in that order; junction bases with no gene match: 7. Germline-derived CDR1 and CDR2 are GTSNPN and SVGIG (reference sequence). The CDR3 spans 18 residues. The CDR3 sequence: CAWSRLAGGHSGANVLTF. The CDR3 DNA reads as TGTGCCTGGTCGAGACTAGCGGGGGGTCACTCTGGGGCCAACGTCCTGACTTTC.

The chain employs TRBV11-2 and TRBJ2-5; the match to TRBD2 covers 7 bases. Germline CDR1 SGHAT, CDR2 FQNNGV. With V trimmed by 5 bases and J by 5 bases, 5 bases remained unmatched. The CDR3 runs to 13 residues. CDR3 in amino acids: CASSMSGDETQYF. CDR3 nucleotides: TGTGCCAGCAGCATGAGCGGGGATGAGACCCAGTACTTC.

The chain combines TRBV10-2 with TRBJ1-6; 7 bases align to TRBD1. There are 16 residues in the CDR3. V lost 6 bases and J lost 5; bases outside the gene matches: 10. Germline assignment: CDR1 WSHSY and CDR2 SAAADI. The chain's CDR3 is CASRPGQKAHNSPLHF. In nucleotides, the CDR3 is TGCGCCAGCAGACCGGGACAGAAGGCCCATAATTCACCCCTCCACTTT.

The J gene is TRBJ2-2, the V gene TRBV25-1, with 10 bases lining up with TRBD1. Germline V gene sequence: CDR1 MGHDK, CDR2 SYGVNS. This CDR3 is built from 18 residues. J gave up 6 bases and V 1 base, and 11 bases lay outside the gene matches. CDR3 sequence (DNA): TGTGCCAGCAGTGAATCGTATAGACAGGGGGCAGTAGCCGGGGAGCTGTTTTTT. Protein product: CASSESYRQGAVAGELFF.

The chain recombines TRBV4-2 with TRBJ1-4; D gene unclear. This CDR3 comprises 16 residues. Germline V lookup: CDR1 LGHNA, CDR2 YNFKEQ. The V gene lost 1 base and the J gene lost 0 bases, with 9 bases spanning the gap. For the CDR3, the DNA is TGTGCCAGCAGCCAAGGGGAGGGTGCAACTAATGAAAAACTGTTTTTT. It encodes CASSQGEGATNEKLFF.

As regards this clone: Distinct nucleotide sequences in the sample also encode this CDR3. J is TRBJ2-5 and V is TRBV18; possible D gene TRBD1, 6 bases. The germline V and J ends were trimmed by 5 bases and 2 bases, with 9 bases remaining between them. The CDR3 loop spans 13 amino acids. Germline CDR1 and CDR2: KGHSH and LQKENI. The DNA of the CDR3 is TGTGCCAGCTCATCGGGACAACAAGAGACCCAGTACTTC. As protein: CASSSGQQETQYF.

The rearrangement joins TRBV29-1 to TRBJ1-2; D might be TRBD1 (5 bases). This CDR3 is built from 14 residues. Germline CDR1 and CDR2: SQVTM and ANQGSEA. Trimming took 7 bases from V and 5 from J, leaving 20 bases between them. DNA for the CDR3: TGCAGCGCCGGGGGTGGCGGCGGTAATTATGGCTACACCTTC. Translating gives CSAGGGGGNYGYTF.

The chain is built from TRBV7-9 and TRBJ2-3, with D possibly being TRBD2 (7 bases). This CDR3 comprises 15 residues. Per the germline V gene, CDR1 is SEHNR and CDR2 is FQNEAQ (reference sequence). V lost 5 bases and J 6 bases, leaving 18 bases between the germline ends. CDR3 nucleotides: TGTGCCAGCAGCCAAAGACCAGGGAGGGGGGATACGCAGTATTTT. This encodes CASSQRPGRGDTQYF.